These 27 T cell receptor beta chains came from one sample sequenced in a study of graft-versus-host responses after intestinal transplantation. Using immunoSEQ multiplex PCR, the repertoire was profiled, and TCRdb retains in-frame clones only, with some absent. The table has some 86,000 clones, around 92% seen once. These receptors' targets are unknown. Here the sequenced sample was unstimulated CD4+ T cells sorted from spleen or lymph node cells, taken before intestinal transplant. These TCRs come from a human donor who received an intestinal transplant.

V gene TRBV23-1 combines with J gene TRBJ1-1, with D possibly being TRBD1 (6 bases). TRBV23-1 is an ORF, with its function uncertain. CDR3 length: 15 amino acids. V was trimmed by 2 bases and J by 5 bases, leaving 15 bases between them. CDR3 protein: CASSQQQGLRTEAFF. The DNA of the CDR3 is TGCGCCAGCAGTCAACAGCAGGGGTTGAGAACTGAAGCTTTCTTT.

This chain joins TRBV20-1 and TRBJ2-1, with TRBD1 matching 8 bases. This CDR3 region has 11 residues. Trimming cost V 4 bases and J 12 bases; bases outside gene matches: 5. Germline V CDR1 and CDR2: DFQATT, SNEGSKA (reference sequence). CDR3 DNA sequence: TGCAGTGCTATGGACAGGGAGAGGCAGTTCTTC. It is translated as CSAMDRERQFF.

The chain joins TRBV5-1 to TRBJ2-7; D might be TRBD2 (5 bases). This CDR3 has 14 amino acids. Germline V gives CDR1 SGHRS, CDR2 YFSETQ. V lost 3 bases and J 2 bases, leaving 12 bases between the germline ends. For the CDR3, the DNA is TGCGCCAGCAGCTCGACACGGGATACCTACGAGCAGTACTTC. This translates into CASSSTRDTYEQYF.

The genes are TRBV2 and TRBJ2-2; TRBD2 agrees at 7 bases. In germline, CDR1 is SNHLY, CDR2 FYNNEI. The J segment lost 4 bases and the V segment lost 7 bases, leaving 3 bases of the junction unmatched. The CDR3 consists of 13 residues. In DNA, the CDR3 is TGTGCCAGCAATGGGGGGGGCACCGGGGAGCTGTTTTTT. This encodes CASNGGGTGELFF.

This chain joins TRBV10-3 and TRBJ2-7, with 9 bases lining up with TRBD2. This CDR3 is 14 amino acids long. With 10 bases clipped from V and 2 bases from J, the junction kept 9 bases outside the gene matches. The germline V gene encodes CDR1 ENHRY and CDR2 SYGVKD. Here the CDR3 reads CATHSTSGTYEQYF. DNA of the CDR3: TGTGCCACCCACTCGACTAGCGGAACCTACGAGCAGTACTTC.

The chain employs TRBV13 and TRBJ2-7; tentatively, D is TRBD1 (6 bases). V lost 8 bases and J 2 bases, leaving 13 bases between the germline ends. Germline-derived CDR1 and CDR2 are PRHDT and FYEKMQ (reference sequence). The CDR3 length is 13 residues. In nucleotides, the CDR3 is TGTGCCAGCTTCAAGGACAGACCCTACGAGCAGTACTTC. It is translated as CASFKDRPYEQYF.

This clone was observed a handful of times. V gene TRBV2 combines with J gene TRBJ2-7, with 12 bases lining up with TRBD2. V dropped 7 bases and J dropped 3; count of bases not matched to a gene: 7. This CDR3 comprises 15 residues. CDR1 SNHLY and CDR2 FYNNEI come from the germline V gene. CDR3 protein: CASNRLAGASYEQYF. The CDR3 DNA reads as TGTGCCAGCAACAGACTAGCGGGGGCCAGCTACGAGCAGTACTTC.

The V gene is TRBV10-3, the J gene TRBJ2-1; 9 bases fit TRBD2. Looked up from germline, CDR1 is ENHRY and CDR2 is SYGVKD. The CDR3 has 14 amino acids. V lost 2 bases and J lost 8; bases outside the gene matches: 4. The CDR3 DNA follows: TGTGCCATCAGTGAGGTAGCGGGGGTTTATGAGCAGTTCTTC. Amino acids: CAISEVAGVYEQFF.

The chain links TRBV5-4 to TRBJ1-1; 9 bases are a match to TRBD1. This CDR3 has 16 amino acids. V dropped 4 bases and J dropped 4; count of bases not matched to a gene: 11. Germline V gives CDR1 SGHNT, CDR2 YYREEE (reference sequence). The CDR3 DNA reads TGTGCCAGCAGCAAGGGGACAGGGAGAACGGGCACTGAAGCTTTCTTT. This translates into CASSKGTGRTGTEAFF.

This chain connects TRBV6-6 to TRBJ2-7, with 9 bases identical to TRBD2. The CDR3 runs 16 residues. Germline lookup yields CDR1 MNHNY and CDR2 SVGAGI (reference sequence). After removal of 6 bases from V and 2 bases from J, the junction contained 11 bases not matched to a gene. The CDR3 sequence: CASSPRGSGGTYEQYF. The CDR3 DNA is TGTGCCAGCAGCCCCAGGGGGAGCGGGGGGACCTACGAGCAGTACTTC.

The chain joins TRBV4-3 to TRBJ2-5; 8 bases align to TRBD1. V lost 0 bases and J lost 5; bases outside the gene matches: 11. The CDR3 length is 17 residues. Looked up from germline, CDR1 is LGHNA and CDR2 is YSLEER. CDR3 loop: CASSQDSRTGTGETQYF. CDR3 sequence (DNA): TGCGCCAGCAGCCAAGATTCCAGGACAGGGACGGGGGAGACCCAGTACTTC.

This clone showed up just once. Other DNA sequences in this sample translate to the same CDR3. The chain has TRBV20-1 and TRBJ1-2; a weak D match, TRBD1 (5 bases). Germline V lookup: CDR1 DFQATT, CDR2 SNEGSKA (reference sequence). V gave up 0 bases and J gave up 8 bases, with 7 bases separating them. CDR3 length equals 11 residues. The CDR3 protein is CSARDRVGYTF. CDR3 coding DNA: TGCAGTGCTAGAGACAGGGTCGGCTACACCTTC.

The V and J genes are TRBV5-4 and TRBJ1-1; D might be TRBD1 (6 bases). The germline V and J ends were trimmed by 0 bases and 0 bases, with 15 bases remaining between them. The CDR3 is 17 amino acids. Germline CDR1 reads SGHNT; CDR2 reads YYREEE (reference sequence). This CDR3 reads CASSLGGLQGMNTEAFF. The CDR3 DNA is TGTGCCAGCAGCTTGGGGGGGTTACAGGGAATGAACACTGAAGCTTTCTTT. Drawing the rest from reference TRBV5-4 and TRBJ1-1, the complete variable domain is ETGVTQSPTHLIKTRGQQVTLRCSSQSGHNTVSWYQQALGQGPQFIFQYYREEENGRGNFPPRFSGLQFPNYSSELNVNALELDDSALYLCASSLGGLQGMNTEAFFGQGTRLTVV.

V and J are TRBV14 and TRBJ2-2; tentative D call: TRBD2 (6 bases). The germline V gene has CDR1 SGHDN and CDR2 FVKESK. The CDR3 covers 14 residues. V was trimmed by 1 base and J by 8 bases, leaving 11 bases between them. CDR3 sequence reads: CASSQVQGGGELFF. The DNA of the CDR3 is TGTGCCAGCAGCCAAGTTCAGGGAGGAGGGGAGCTGTTTTTT.

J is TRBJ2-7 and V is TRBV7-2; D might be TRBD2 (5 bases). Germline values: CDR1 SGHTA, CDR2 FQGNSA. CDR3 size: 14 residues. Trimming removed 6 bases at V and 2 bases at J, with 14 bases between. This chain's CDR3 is CASSSTILTYEQYF. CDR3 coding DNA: TGTGCCAGCAGTTCGACTATTCTTACCTACGAGCAGTACTTC. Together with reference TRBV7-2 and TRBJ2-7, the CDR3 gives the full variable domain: GAGVSQSPSNKVTEKGKDVELRCDPISGHTALYWYRQSLGQGLEFLIYFQGNSAPDKSGLPSDRFSAERTGGSVSTLTIQRTQQEDSAVYLCASSSTILTYEQYFGPGTRLTVT.

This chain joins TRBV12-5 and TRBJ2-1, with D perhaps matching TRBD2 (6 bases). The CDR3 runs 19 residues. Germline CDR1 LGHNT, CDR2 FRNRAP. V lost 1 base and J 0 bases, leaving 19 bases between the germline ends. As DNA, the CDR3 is TGTGCTAGTGGTTTGGACCCCCCCGGGACTGGAACCTCCTACAATGAGCAGTTCTTC. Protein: CASGLDPPGTGTSYNEQFF.

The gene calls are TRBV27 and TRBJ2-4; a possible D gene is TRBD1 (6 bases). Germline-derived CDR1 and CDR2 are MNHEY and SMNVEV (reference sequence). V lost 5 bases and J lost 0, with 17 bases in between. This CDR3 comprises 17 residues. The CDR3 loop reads CASSGTRSLLAKNIQYF. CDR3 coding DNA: TGTGCCAGCAGTGGGACAAGGTCCCTTTTAGCCAAAAACATTCAGTACTTC.

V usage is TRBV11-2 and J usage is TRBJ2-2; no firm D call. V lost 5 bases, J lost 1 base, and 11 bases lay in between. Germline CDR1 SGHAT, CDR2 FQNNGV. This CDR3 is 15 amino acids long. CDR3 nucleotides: TGTGCCAGCAGCCGATCGAGCCTGAACACCGGGGAGCTGTTTTTT. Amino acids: CASSRSSLNTGELFF.

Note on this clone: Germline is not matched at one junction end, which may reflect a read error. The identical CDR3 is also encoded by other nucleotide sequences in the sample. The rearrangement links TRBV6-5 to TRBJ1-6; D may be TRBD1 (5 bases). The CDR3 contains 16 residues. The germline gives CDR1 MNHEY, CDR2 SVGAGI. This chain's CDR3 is CASSYLTGSYNSPLHF. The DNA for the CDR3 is TGTGCCAGCAGTTACCTTACAGGTTCCTATAATTCCCCCCTCCACTTT.

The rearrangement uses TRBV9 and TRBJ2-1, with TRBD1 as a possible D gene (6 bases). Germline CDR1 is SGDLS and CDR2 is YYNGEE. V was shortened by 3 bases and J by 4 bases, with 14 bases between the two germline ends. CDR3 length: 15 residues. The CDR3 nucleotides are TGTGCCAGCAGCGCCGGGACATTGATTTACAATGAGCAGTTCTTC. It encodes CASSAGTLIYNEQFF.

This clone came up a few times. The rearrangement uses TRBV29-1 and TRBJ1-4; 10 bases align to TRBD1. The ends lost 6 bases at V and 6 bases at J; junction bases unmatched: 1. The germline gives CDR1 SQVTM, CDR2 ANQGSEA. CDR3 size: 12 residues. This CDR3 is CSVGQGDEKLFF. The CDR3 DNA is TGCAGCGTCGGACAGGGGGATGAAAAACTGTTTTTT.

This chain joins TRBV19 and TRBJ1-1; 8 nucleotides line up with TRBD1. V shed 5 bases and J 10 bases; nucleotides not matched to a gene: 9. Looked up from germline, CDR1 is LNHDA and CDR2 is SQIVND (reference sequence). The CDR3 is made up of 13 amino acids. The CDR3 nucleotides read TGTGCCAGTAGTCTAGGACAGGGATTAGGAGCTTTCTTT. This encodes CASSLGQGLGAFF.

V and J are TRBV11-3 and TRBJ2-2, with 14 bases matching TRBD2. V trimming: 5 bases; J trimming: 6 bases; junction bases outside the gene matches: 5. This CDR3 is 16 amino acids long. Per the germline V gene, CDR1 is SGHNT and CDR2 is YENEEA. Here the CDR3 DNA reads TGTGCCAGCAGCGCTGGGACTAGCGGGGGTGCCGGGGAGCTGTTTTTT. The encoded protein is CASSAGTSGGAGELFF.

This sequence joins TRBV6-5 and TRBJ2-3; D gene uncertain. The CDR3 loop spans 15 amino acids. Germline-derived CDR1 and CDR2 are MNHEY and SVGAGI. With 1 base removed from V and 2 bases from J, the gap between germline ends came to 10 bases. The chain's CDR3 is CASSYYRQDTDTQYF. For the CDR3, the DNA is TGTGCCAGCAGTTACTACCGACAAGACACAGATACGCAGTATTTT.

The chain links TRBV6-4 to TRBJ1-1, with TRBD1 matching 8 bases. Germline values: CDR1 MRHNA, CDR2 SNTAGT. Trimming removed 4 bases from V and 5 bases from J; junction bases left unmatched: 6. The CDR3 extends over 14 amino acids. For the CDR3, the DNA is TGTGCCAGCAGTGTCCCCCAGGGGGCAACTGAAGCTTTCTTT. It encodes CASSVPQGATEAFF.

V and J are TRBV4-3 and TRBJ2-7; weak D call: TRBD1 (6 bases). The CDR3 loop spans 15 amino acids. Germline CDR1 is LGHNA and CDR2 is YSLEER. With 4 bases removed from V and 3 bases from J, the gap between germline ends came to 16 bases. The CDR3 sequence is CASSLVQGLGYEQYF. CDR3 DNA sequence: TGCGCCAGCAGCCTCGTACAGGGTCTGGGCTACGAGCAGTACTTC.

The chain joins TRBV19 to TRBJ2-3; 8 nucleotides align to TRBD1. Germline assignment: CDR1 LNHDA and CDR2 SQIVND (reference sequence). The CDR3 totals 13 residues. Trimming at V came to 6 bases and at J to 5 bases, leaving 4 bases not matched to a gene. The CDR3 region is CASRDRAQDTQYF. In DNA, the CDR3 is TGTGCCAGTAGGGACAGGGCTCAAGATACGCAGTATTTT.